These 8 T cell receptor beta chains originate from one sample sequenced in a study of T cell responses to AZD1222 COVID-19 vaccine. This table comes from immunoSEQ multiplex PCR, and its TCRdb copy is limited to in-frame clones, with some not included. The table lists 100,000 to 150,000 clones, over 75% of them singletons. Source: peripheral blood, taken on day 0 of AZD1222 vaccination. The source of these receptors is an adult in good health.

This chain connects TRBV3-1 (or the pseudogene TRBV3-2) to TRBJ2-5; D gene ambiguous. From germline, CDR1 is LGHDT and CDR2 YNNKEL (reference sequence). The V and J ends lost 4 bases and 5 bases respectively, with 5 bases between them. The CDR3 is made up of 11 amino acids. In nucleotides, the CDR3 is TGTGCCAGCAGCCTCGGGGAGACCCAGTACTTC. This codes for CASSLGETQYF.

The chain joins TRBV5-6 to TRBJ2-2; TRBD1 or TRBD2 may be the D gene (5 bases each). Per the germline V gene, CDR1 is SGHDT and CDR2 is YYEEEE. This CDR3 is built from 15 residues. V shed 2 bases and J shed 4 bases, with 12 bases lying between them. The CDR3 is CASSFEGRFTGELFF. CDR3 nucleotides: TGTGCCAGCAGCTTTGAGGGGCGATTCACCGGGGAGCTGTTTTTT.

The chain carries TRBV19 and TRBJ2-7, with 8 positions matching TRBD1. Germline CDR1 LNHDA, CDR2 SQIVND (reference sequence). There are 16 residues in the CDR3. The V gene end was trimmed by 3 bases and the J gene end by 4 bases; junction bases not matched to a gene: 11. CDR3 sequence: CASSMSPPGQAYEQYF. Written as DNA, the CDR3 is TGTGCCAGTAGTATGAGCCCACCGGGACAGGCTTACGAGCAGTACTTC.

The V gene is TRBV9, the J gene TRBJ1-1; no clear D. The CDR3 is made up of 14 amino acids. The V and J ends lost 0 bases and 8 bases respectively, with 14 bases between them. The V gene's germline CDR1 is SGDLS and CDR2 YYNGEE. CDR3: CASSVEGRMAEAFF. The CDR3, as DNA: TGTGCCAGCAGCGTAGAAGGTAGGATGGCAGAAGCTTTCTTT. Full variable domain (missing parts from reference TRBV9 and TRBJ1-1): DSGVTQTPKHLITATGQRVTLRCSPRSGDLSVYWYQQSLDQGLQFLIQYYNGEERAKGNILERFSAQQFPDLHSELNLSSLELGDSALYFCASSVEGRMAEAFFGQGTRLTVV.

This clone was seen only once. J is TRBJ1-2 and V is TRBV7-3, with D hard to call. Trimming shortened V by 3 bases and J by 7 bases, and 12 bases separated the two germline ends. Germline assignment: CDR1 SGHTA and CDR2 FQGTGA. The CDR3 loop spans 13 amino acids. The CDR3 reads CASSFGVDGGYTF. The CDR3 nucleotides are TGTGCCAGCAGCTTTGGGGTGGACGGTGGCTACACCTTC.

The chain combines TRBV6-4 with TRBJ2-3; D possibly corresponds to TRBD2 (6 bases). CDR3 length equals 15 residues. Trimming took 5 bases from V and 1 from J, leaving 13 bases between them. From germline, CDR1 is MRHNA and CDR2 SNTAGT. The CDR3 DNA reads TGTGCCAGCAGTCCCTCGGGAGTAGGCACAGATACGCAGTATTTT. Protein: CASSPSGVGTDTQYF.

The chain links TRBV12-3 or TRBV12-4 to TRBJ2-1; 7 bases match TRBD2. The CDR3 covers 13 residues. V dropped 8 bases and J dropped 1; count of bases not matched to a gene: 2. The CDR3 reads CASGEGSYNEQFF. CDR3 DNA sequence: TGTGCCAGCGGGGAGGGGTCCTACAATGAGCAGTTCTTC.

This clone appeared a single time. The chain recombines TRBV29-1 with TRBJ1-1; D is possibly TRBD1 (6 bases). The CDR3 loop spans 12 amino acids. Germline CDR1 is SQVTM and CDR2 is ANQGSEA. The V end was cut by 6 bases, the J end by 1 base, with 9 bases between. For the CDR3, the DNA is TGCAGCGTCACAGGGACGAACACTGAAGCTTTCTTT. This sequence encodes CSVTGTNTEAFF.